The entry that follows covers one T cell receptor beta chain sequence. The data were taken from a study of cytomegalovirus exposure and HLA in healthy donors. This CDR3 has 16 amino acids. The germline CDR1 and CDR2 sequences are MDHEN and SYDVKM. The ends lost 3 bases at V and 3 bases at J; junction bases unmatched: 7. The PCR was carried out with 60 Vbeta primers and 13 Jbeta primers. Clones were read by immunoSEQ multiplex PCR, and TCRdb kept only the in-frame ones, dropping some. The table shows around 180,000 clones, with around 85% occurring only once. This receptor was identified in a young man in good health and CMV-seronegative. The sequenced sample was PBMCs. The chain couples TRBV28 to TRBJ2-1, with TRBD2 matching over 8 bases. The CDR3 spells CASSFVSAGDYNEQFF. The CDR3 nucleotides read TGTGCCAGCAGTTTCGTATCAGCGGGAGACTACAATGAGCAGTTCTTC.